These 25 T cell receptor beta chains originate from one sample sequenced in a study of shared clonotypes between healthy human individuals (dated by TCRdb to between 2020 and 2021). To prepare the library, the immunoSEQ multiplex PCR assay was applied. Here the immuneACCESS table is served through TCRdb, limited to in-frame sequences with V and J called. Missing clones are a known gap in these copies; in checked studies unresolved V genes cover under half, and the rest lacks a known reason. The sample table records about 2.1 million clones; 80% to 95% of these occur just once. Jointly, the top ten make up around 1.7% of the sample. For the CD8 naive samples, CD45RO-negative cells were positively selected for CCR7, yielding a CD45RA+CCR7+ population from which TemRA cells were excluded. Sequencing was performed on naive CD8+ T cells from PBMCs. The sample's cell subset or site, from its label and the paper: CD45RA+CCR7+. These TCRs come from a young man in good health. Some clones in this sample may be carry-over from other donors' samples.

The genes are TRBV11-1 and TRBJ1-1; a weak D match, TRBD1 (5 bases). In germline, CDR1 is SGHAT, CDR2 FQDESV (reference sequence). The CDR3 spans 14 residues. V lost 5 bases and J 1 base, leaving 11 bases between the germline ends. The CDR3 region is CASSPRGGNTEAFF. CDR3 nucleotides: TGTGCCAGCAGCCCTCGGGGGGGGAACACTGAAGCTTTCTTT. Full variable domain (missing parts from reference TRBV11-1 and TRBJ1-1): EAEVAQSPRYKITEKSQAVAFWCDPISGHATLYWYRQILGQGPELLVQFQDESVVDDSQLPKDRFSAERLKGVDSTLKIQPAELGDSAMYLCASSPRGGNTEAFFGQGTRLTVV.

This sequence joins TRBV6-5 and TRBJ1-1; D uncertain. This CDR3 is 12 amino acids long. Germline values: CDR1 MNHEY, CDR2 SVGAGI. Trimming shortened V by 7 bases and J by 4 bases, and 10 bases separated the two germline ends. The CDR3 loop is CASKGERTEAFF. As DNA, the CDR3 is TGTGCCAGCAAGGGCGAGCGCACTGAAGCTTTCTTT.

The chain links TRBV29-1 to TRBJ1-2, with D uncertain. Trimming shortened V by 6 bases and J by 5 bases, and 13 bases separated the two germline ends. Germline CDR1 and CDR2: SQVTM and ANQGSEA. The CDR3 loop spans 12 amino acids. The CDR3 nucleotides read TGCAGCGTCGCGCCCGGACCATATGGCTACACCTTC. This gives the protein CSVAPGPYGYTF. The full variable domain, its missing parts supplied by reference TRBV29-1 and TRBJ1-2, is SAVISQKPSRDICQRGTSLTIQCQVDSQVTMMFWYRQQPGQSLTLIATANQGSEATYESGFVIDKFPISRPNLTFSTLTVSNMSPEDSSIYLCSVAPGPYGYTFGSGTRLTVV.

The V and J genes are TRBV19 and TRBJ2-7, with D hard to call. CDR1 and CDR2 (germline): LNHDA, SQIVND (reference sequence). This CDR3 spans 12 amino acids. The V gene lost 6 bases and the J gene lost 2 bases, with 8 bases spanning the gap. The CDR3 loop reads CASSGGAYEQYF. In DNA form, the CDR3 reads TGTGCCAGTAGCGGCGGCGCCTACGAGCAGTACTTC.

Worth noting for this clone: The same CDR3 also results from other DNA sequences found in this sample. V is TRBV28 and J is TRBJ2-4; no firm D call. Trimming cost V 8 bases and J 1 base, with 3 bases left between them. The germline V gene has CDR1 MDHEN and CDR2 SYDVKM. The CDR3 consists of 11 residues. The CDR3 protein is CASSAKNIQYF. The CDR3 coding sequence is TGTGCCAGCTCGGCCAAAAACATTCAGTACTTC.

The chain couples TRBV13 to TRBJ2-2; 9 bases agree with TRBD1. V lost 5 bases and J lost 6; bases outside the gene matches: 7. This CDR3 region has 15 residues. Per germline, CDR1 PRHDT and CDR2 FYEKMQ (reference sequence). CDR3 nucleotide sequence: TGTGCCAGCAGCCTCGGGACAGGGAGTGCCGGGGAGCTGTTTTTT. Protein product: CASSLGTGSAGELFF. The variable domain in full, with the rest retrieved from reference TRBV13 and TRBJ2-2, is AAGVIQSPRHLIKEKRETATLKCYPIPRHDTVYWYQQGPGQDPQFLISFYEKMQSDKGSIPDRFSAQQFSDYHSELNMSSLELGDSALYFCASSLGTGSAGELFFGEGSRLTVL.

V and J are TRBV19 and TRBJ1-5, with a possible D match to TRBD1 (6 bases). The CDR3 contains 16 residues. CDR1 LNHDA and CDR2 SQIVND come from the germline V gene (reference sequence). The V gene lost 6 bases and the J gene lost 3 bases, with 18 bases spanning the gap. The CDR3 bases are TGTGCCAGTAGGGAAATCAAGTCAGGGGTCAATCAGCCCCAGCATTTT. It is translated as CASREIKSGVNQPQHF. The full variable domain, with the rest looked up from reference TRBV19 and TRBJ1-5, is DGGITQSPKYLFRKEGQNVTLSCEQNLNHDAMYWYRQDPGQGLRLIYYSQIVNDFQKGDIAEGYSVSREKKESFPLTVTSAQKNPTAFYLCASREIKSGVNQPQHFGDGTRLSIL.

The rearrangement joins TRBV27 to TRBJ2-1, with 8 nucleotides matching TRBD1. CDR1 MNHEY and CDR2 SMNVEV come from the germline V gene (reference sequence). The CDR3 sequence is 15 residues long. V dropped 6 bases and J dropped 3; count of bases not matched to a gene: 7. The CDR3 loop is CASRPDRGRYNEQFF. The CDR3 region has the DNA TGTGCCAGCAGGCCCGACAGGGGCCGCTACAATGAGCAGTTCTTC.

This chain uses TRBV19 with TRBJ2-7; D is possibly TRBD2 (6 bases). The CDR3 covers 17 residues. V dropped 5 bases and J dropped 2 bases, with 22 bases sitting between them. CDR1 and CDR2 (germline): LNHDA, SQIVND (reference sequence). The CDR3 region is CASSGAGPSISPYEQYF. Written as DNA, the CDR3 is TGTGCCAGTAGTGGGGCGGGACCGTCTATAAGCCCCTACGAGCAGTACTTC.

The rearrangement uses TRBV27 and TRBJ1-1; no clear D. Germline CDR1 is MNHEY and CDR2 is SMNVEV (reference sequence). The CDR3 contains 15 residues. The V and J ends lost 4 bases and 0 bases respectively, with 12 bases between them. The CDR3 here is CASSSSRGMNTEAFF. CDR3 DNA: TGTGCCAGCAGTTCAAGTAGAGGCATGAACACTGAAGCTTTCTTT.

The CDR3 DNA reads as TGTGCCAGCAGCTTGGGGCCAAGCTCCTACGAGCAGTACTTC. Residues: CASSLGPSSYEQYF. The chain joins TRBV11-1 to TRBJ2-7, with D perhaps TRBD1 (5 bases). The CDR3 totals 14 residues. The germline gives CDR1 SGHAT, CDR2 FQDESV (reference sequence). Trimming shortened V by 3 bases and J by 0 bases, and 9 bases separated the two germline ends.

This chain links TRBV19 with TRBJ2-3; 7 bases are shared with TRBD2. There are 15 residues in the CDR3. Losses at the gene ends were 4 bases for V and 1 base for J; bases not matched to a gene: 5. The germline gives CDR1 LNHDA, CDR2 SQIVND (reference sequence). The CDR3 coding sequence is TGTGCCAGTAGTAAAGGGACTACTCGCACAGATACGCAGTATTTT. Translating it yields CASSKGTTRTDTQYF.

CDR3 region: CASSFSGRAKTDTQYF. In DNA, the CDR3 is TGTGCCAGCAGTTTTAGCGGGAGGGCCAAGACAGATACGCAGTATTTT. This sequence joins TRBV27 and TRBJ2-3; 11 bases match TRBD2. J gave up 3 bases and V 3 bases, and 5 bases lay outside the gene matches. CDR1 is MNHEY and CDR2 is SMNVEV in the germline V gene (reference sequence). This CDR3 contains 16 residues.

About this clone: This specimen includes other DNA sequences encoding the same CDR3. This chain joins TRBV18 and TRBJ2-1; the match to TRBD2 covers 10 bases. The CDR3 runs 16 residues. Germline V gene sequence: CDR1 KGHSH, CDR2 LQKENI. V trimming: 0 bases; J trimming: 3 bases; junction bases outside the gene matches: 2. The CDR3 DNA sequence: TGTGCCAGCTCACCACCGGCTAGCGGGAGCTACAATGAGCAGTTCTTC. Its translation is CASSPPASGSYNEQFF. Full variable domain (rest looked up from reference TRBV18 and TRBJ2-1): NAGVMQNPRHLVRRRGQEARLRCSPMKGHSHVYWYRQLPEEGLKFMVYLQKENIIDESGMPKERFSAEFPKEGPSILRIQQVVRGDSAAYFCASSPPASGSYNEQFFGPGTRLTVL.

V is TRBV5-1 and J is TRBJ1-4; the D is unclear. This CDR3 contains 17 residues. Germline assignment: CDR1 SGHRS and CDR2 YFSETQ. V lost 0 bases and J 0 bases, leaving 12 bases between the germline ends. CDR3 loop: CASSLAWGLSTNEKLFF. The CDR3 coding sequence is TGCGCCAGCAGCTTGGCATGGGGATTGTCAACTAATGAAAAACTGTTTTTT. Full variable domain (rest looked up from reference TRBV5-1 and TRBJ1-4): KAGVTQTPRYLIKTRGQQVTLSCSPISGHRSVSWYQQTPGQGLQFLFEYFSETQRNKGNFPGRFSGRQFSNSRSEMNVSTLELGDSALYLCASSLAWGLSTNEKLFFGSGTQLSVL.

The chain couples TRBV9 to TRBJ2-1; TRBD2 matches 9 bases. Unmatched junction bases numbered 5, after V lost 2 bases and J lost 8 bases. CDR1 and CDR2 from the germline V gene are SGDLS and YYNGEE. The CDR3 is 14 amino acids. The CDR3: CASSVGTSTYEQFF. The CDR3 bases are TGTGCCAGCAGCGTCGGGACTAGCACTTATGAGCAGTTCTTC.

This clone was observed a single time. The chain is built from TRBV10-2 and TRBJ2-1; 8 positions match TRBD2. Per the germline V gene, CDR1 is WSHSY and CDR2 is SAAADI. The CDR3 consists of 17 residues. V shed 7 bases, J shed 5 bases, and the junction held 16 bases outside the gene matches. CDR3 DNA sequence: TGCGCCAGCATAGAGGCATACGCGGGAGGCGGCGACAATGAGCAGTTCTTC. It encodes CASIEAYAGGGDNEQFF.

V usage is TRBV30 and J usage is TRBJ2-2, with 8 nucleotides matching TRBD2. This CDR3 has 16 amino acids. Germline trimming cut 2 bases from V and 5 bases from J; bases unmatched to any gene: 10. Per germline, CDR1 GTSNPN and CDR2 SVGIG (reference sequence). The CDR3 reads CAWSPDPGGYTGELFF. The CDR3 DNA reads TGTGCCTGGAGTCCCGACCCGGGAGGGTATACCGGGGAGCTGTTTTTT.

As concerns this clone: The sample has other DNA sequences that encode this CDR3 too. The chain couples TRBV7-9 to TRBJ2-1, with 7 bases that match TRBD1. Losses at the gene ends were 3 bases for V and 4 bases for J; bases not matched to a gene: 0. The CDR3 length is 13 residues. Germline V gives CDR1 SEHNR, CDR2 FQNEAQ (reference sequence). CDR3 nucleotides: TGTGCCAGCAGCTTGGGACAGTACAATGAGCAGTTCTTC. Translation: CASSLGQYNEQFF.

This rearrangement joins TRBV7-8 to TRBJ2-1; D gene ambiguous. The CDR3 sequence is 16 residues long. Looked up from germline, CDR1 is SGHVS and CDR2 is FQNEAQ. V lost 0 bases and J 0 bases, leaving 9 bases between the germline ends. CDR3 nucleotide sequence: TGTGCCAGCAGCTTAGCGCCCGGAAACTCCTACAATGAGCAGTTCTTC. This sequence encodes CASSLAPGNSYNEQFF. Drawing the rest from reference TRBV7-8 and TRBJ2-1, the complete variable domain is GAGVSQSPRYKVAKRGQDVALRCDPISGHVSLFWYQQALGQGPEFLTYFQNEAQLDKSGLPSDRFFAERPEGSVSTLKIQRTQQEDSAVYLCASSLAPGNSYNEQFFGPGTRLTVL.

This chain joins TRBV29-1 and TRBJ2-3; D not certain. V was shortened by 7 bases and J by 6 bases, with 11 bases between the two germline ends. Germline loops: CDR1 SQVTM, CDR2 ANQGSEA. This CDR3 is 11 amino acids long. The CDR3 nucleotides read TGCAGCGCCAAGGACGGTGATACGCAGTATTTT. This sequence encodes CSAKDGDTQYF.

The J gene is TRBJ2-1, the V gene TRBV9, with D tentatively TRBD1 (6 bases). V was pared by 3 bases and J by 3 bases, with 16 bases between. There are 16 residues in the CDR3. Germline lookup yields CDR1 SGDLS and CDR2 YYNGEE. This CDR3 reads CASSGDRSPLYNEQFF. The DNA of the CDR3 is TGTGCCAGCAGCGGAGACAGGTCCCCCCTCTACAATGAGCAGTTCTTC.

This clone came up once. V gene TRBV19 combines with J gene TRBJ2-3; no clear D. V dropped 6 bases and J dropped 4 bases, with 5 bases sitting between them. CDR1 and CDR2 from the germline V gene are LNHDA and SQIVND (reference sequence). The CDR3 runs to 11 residues. As DNA, the CDR3 is TGTGCCAGTAGCGAGGCAGATACGCAGTATTTT. Protein: CASSEADTQYF. Using reference TRBV19 and TRBJ2-3 for the parts outside the CDR3, the full variable domain is DGGITQSPKYLFRKEGQNVTLSCEQNLNHDAMYWYRQDPGQGLRLIYYSQIVNDFQKGDIAEGYSVSREKKESFPLTVTSAQKNPTAFYLCASSEADTQYFGPGTRLTVL.

This chain joins TRBV9 and TRBJ2-1; 10 nucleotides align to TRBD2. The germline CDR1 and CDR2 sequences are SGDLS and YYNGEE. This CDR3 contains 15 residues. The V and J ends lost 4 bases and 1 base, in that order; junction bases with no gene match: 2. Here the CDR3 DNA reads TGTGCCAGCAGCCTAGCGGGAGTTTCCTACAATGAGCAGTTCTTC. The encoded protein is CASSLAGVSYNEQFF.

The V gene is TRBV4-2, the J gene TRBJ2-3; 10 nucleotides agree with TRBD2. The CDR3 extends over 19 amino acids. V gave up 1 base and J gave up 6 bases; unmatched junction bases: 16. CDR1 and CDR2 from the germline V gene are LGHNA and YNFKEQ. CDR3 in amino acids: CASSQADEGTSAEGDTQYF. In nucleotides, the CDR3 is TGTGCCAGCAGCCAAGCCGATGAAGGGACTAGCGCAGAAGGGGATACGCAGTATTTT.